This TCR beta chain appears in the sequencing data of a study of cytomegalovirus exposure and HLA in healthy donors. Study findings and constraints: Sequencing artifact likely explains a cluster of highly shared sequence variants. Among the most significant clusters, several appeared linked to common viral pathogens in a later analysis. High sensitivity and specificity were reportedly achieved when the classifier diagnosed cytomegalovirus status.

The primer mix had 60 Vbeta and 13 Jbeta primers. The assay was immunoSEQ multiplex PCR, and TCRdb's table has in-frame clones only and misses some. The repertoire holds more than 85,000 clones, with approximately 72% as singletons. Notes on this clone: What it binds is not known.

V was pared by 1 base and J by 2 bases, with 6 bases of the junction left unmatched. This CDR3 is 17 amino acids long. The V gene's germline CDR1 is SGHRS and CDR2 YFSETQ. The source is a man younger than 40 in good health and CMV-seropositive. The sequencing input was PBMCs. This chain connects TRBV5-1 to TRBJ2-1, with TRBD2 matching over 10 bases. CDR3 amino acids: CASSLSASGGAYNEQFF. DNA of the CDR3: TGCGCCAGCAGCTTGTCTGCCAGCGGGGGGGCCTACAATGAGCAGTTCTTC.